This T cell receptor beta chain was captured in a study of CD8+ T cells in alopecia areata. General study points: It was lesional scalp, especially alopecia totalis/universalis, that showed higher clonality than normal scalp.

Treatment noted: oral pan-JAK inhibitor, 5-10 mg twice daily. To note about this clone: Its target is unknown.

RNA was isolated and reverse transcribed to cDNA, the sequencing template. Only in-frame clones appear in the TCRdb table, and some are missing; sequencing was by immunoSEQ multiplex PCR. The top ten hold around an eighth of the sample, which has fewer than 200,000 clones, roughly 64% seen once. The sequenced sample was CD8+ T cells sorted from blood, obtained at week 24, from a patient treated with tofacitinib. This receptor was obtained from a human donor with alopecia areata.

This chain's CDR3 is CASSQAPIGGELFF. The CDR3 nucleotides read TGTGCCAGCAGCCAAGCCCCGATTGGGGGGGAGCTGTTTTTT. The rearrangement joins TRBV14 to TRBJ2-2; D gene uncertain. Germline CDR1 SGHDN, CDR2 FVKESK. This CDR3 comprises 14 residues. V was trimmed by 1 base and J by 8 bases, leaving 11 bases between them.